Presented here are 18 T cell receptor beta chains from one specimen sequenced in a study of blood T cells in healthy people across ages. Primed by a sample-barcoded 5' primer and a J-beta primer mix, a second PCR proceeded for about 7 to 11 cycles. TCRdb reprocessed the 5' RACE reads via MiXCR and lists one record per CDR3 protein. Of more than 800,000 distinct CDR3 sequences listed, under 55% were seen once; the top ten hold under 20%. Sequences were obtained from blood. These TCRs come from a woman aged 60 to 75 in good health.

A single count supports this clonotype. The J gene is TRBJ1-5, the V gene TRBV27; 7 bases align to TRBD1. This CDR3 region has 17 residues. Germline V lookup: CDR1 MNHEY, CDR2 SMNVEV (reference sequence). V was clipped by 1 base and J by 0 bases; unmatched bases: 6. CDR3 protein: CASSLWGDRYSNQPQHF. CDR3 nucleotide sequence: TGTGCCAGCAGTTTATGGGGGGACAGATATAGCAATCAGCCCCAGCATTTT.

In its sample, this clonotype was seen a few times. This rearrangement joins TRBV20-1 to TRBJ2-1, with 7 bases matching TRBD2. V shed 3 bases, J shed 0 bases, and the junction held 8 bases outside the gene matches. The CDR3 sequence is 16 residues long. Germline V gene lookup returns CDR1 DFQATT and CDR2 SNEGSKA (reference sequence). The CDR3 spells CSASWASGVSYNEQFF. The DNA for the CDR3 is TGCAGTGCTAGTTGGGCTAGCGGAGTCTCCTACAATGAGCAGTTCTTC.

This clonotype was seen a few times. The V call is TRBV7-9, the J call TRBJ2-7; D is perhaps TRBD2 (6 bases). CDR3 size: 17 residues. The ends were cut back, 1 base at V and 6 bases at J, with 22 bases in the middle. The germline gives CDR1 SEHNR, CDR2 FQNEAQ (reference sequence). The CDR3 loop is CASSLVGSQRPEGEQYF. In DNA, the CDR3 is TGTGCCAGCAGCTTAGTAGGATCTCAAAGACCGGAGGGCGAGCAGTACTTC.

This CDR3 is CASSLSRSPITYEQYF. Here the CDR3 DNA reads TGTGCCAGCAGTTTATCTCGCAGCCCCATAACCTACGAGCAGTACTTC. J is TRBJ2-7 and V is TRBV27, with D unresolved. This CDR3 is 16 amino acids long. Germline CDR1 is MNHEY and CDR2 is SMNVEV (reference sequence). The ends were cut back, 0 bases at V and 2 bases at J, with 14 bases in the middle.

The chain employs TRBV20-1 and TRBJ1-1; 7 bases align to TRBD1. J lost 5 bases, V lost 1 base, and 13 bases had no gene match. The CDR3 spans 16 residues. Germline CDR1 and CDR2: DFQATT and SNEGSKA (reference sequence). The CDR3 reads CSARVARRQGGTEAFF. The CDR3 coding sequence is TGCAGTGCTAGAGTGGCCCGGCGACAGGGAGGGACTGAAGCTTTCTTT.

The chain recombines TRBV29-1 with TRBJ2-7, with TRBD1 matching 7 bases. CDR3 size: 13 residues. CDR1 and CDR2 from the germline V gene are SQVTM and ANQGSEA. V lost 4 bases to trimming and J lost 2 bases; unmatched junction nucleotides: 5. The CDR3 sequence is CSVGDREPYEQYF. Written as DNA, the CDR3 is TGCAGCGTTGGCGACAGGGAGCCCTACGAGCAGTACTTC.

The rearrangement joins TRBV7-9 to TRBJ2-1, with TRBD2 matching 8 bases. The CDR3 contains 17 residues. Germline V gives CDR1 SEHNR, CDR2 FQNEAQ (reference sequence). With V trimmed by 4 bases and J by 2 bases, 10 bases remained unmatched. DNA of the CDR3: TGTGCCAGCAGCTCCTCCTTTAGCGGGAACGCCTACAATGAGCAGTTCTTC. Amino acid sequence: CASSSSFSGNAYNEQFF.

This clonotype was detected a few times. The V call is TRBV28, the J call TRBJ2-4, with TRBD2 identical over 11 bases. Near its end, the DNA agrees better with TRBJ2-7, so the J call may be wrong. Germline CDR1 MDHEN, CDR2 SYDVKM. This CDR3 region has 16 residues. This CDR3 is CASSPQTSGVGNEQYF. The CDR3 coding sequence is TGTGCCAGCAGTCCGCAGACTAGCGGGGTTGGGAACGAGCAGTACTTC.

V is TRBV4-1 and J is TRBJ2-3; weak D call: TRBD1 (5 bases). The V and J ends lost 0 bases and 0 bases respectively, with 13 bases between them. This CDR3 has 17 residues. Germline-derived CDR1 and CDR2 are MGHRA and YSYEKL. CDR3 residues: CASSQDPAGSSTDTQYF. CDR3 in DNA: TGCGCCAGCAGCCAAGATCCGGCAGGGTCTAGCACAGATACGCAGTATTTT.

The rearrangement joins TRBV2 to TRBJ1-5; no clear D gene. Germline V lookup: CDR1 SNHLY, CDR2 FYNNEI. V was cut by 4 bases and J by 5 bases, with 6 bases left in between. The CDR3 loop spans 12 amino acids. The CDR3 loop reads CASSGEDQPQHF. The CDR3 bases are TGTGCCAGCAGTGGTGAGGATCAGCCCCAGCATTTT.

The chain links TRBV28 to TRBJ2-1, with a weak D call TRBD1 (6 bases). CDR1 MDHEN and CDR2 SYDVKM come from the germline V gene. Deletions cut 5 bases from V and 0 bases from J, with 11 bases between. CDR3 length: 15 amino acids. CDR3 DNA: TGTGCCAGCAGTGTGGACAGTCGCTCCTACAATGAGCAGTTCTTC. Translation gives CASSVDSRSYNEQFF.

The chain couples TRBV18 to TRBJ2-7; D gene uncertain. The CDR3 totals 14 residues. V lost 4 bases and J lost 2, with 12 bases in between. Per germline, CDR1 KGHSH and CDR2 LQKENI. CDR3 residues: CASSRSALPYEQYF. The CDR3 DNA sequence: TGTGCCAGCTCACGATCCGCTCTTCCCTACGAGCAGTACTTC.

CDR3 sequence (DNA): TGCGCCAGCAGCTTTACGGGACAGGGGAATCAGCCCCAGCATTTT. It translates to CASSFTGQGNQPQHF. This chain connects TRBV5-1 to TRBJ1-5; the match to TRBD1 covers 10 bases. The CDR3 is 15 amino acids. Germline CDR1 and CDR2: SGHRS and YFSETQ. The trim removed 2 bases at V and 4 bases at J, leaving 3 bases unmatched.

Only a few counts were recorded for this clonotype. A single base separates this from a much larger clone, so it may be a read error. The chain carries TRBV6-5 and TRBJ2-3; 8 nucleotides agree with TRBD1. This CDR3 spans 14 amino acids. Germline CDR1 is MNHEY and CDR2 is SVGAGI. V trimming: 2 bases; J trimming: 12 bases; junction bases outside the gene matches: 10. The CDR3 loop reads CASSYPGQAPIQYF. For the CDR3, the DNA is TGTGCCAGCAGTTACCCGGGACAGGCCCCTATTCAGTATTTT.

This clonotype was found a few times. The gene calls are TRBV6-5 and TRBJ2-5; no firm D call. Near its end, the DNA agrees better with TRBJ2-7, so the J call may be wrong. Germline V gene lookup returns CDR1 MNHEY and CDR2 SVGAGI. The CDR3 consists of 12 residues. In DNA form, the CDR3 reads TGTGCCAGCAGGCGATCTGTAAGCGAGCAGTACTTC. Residues: CASRRSVSEQYF.

The chain has TRBV21-1 and TRBJ2-1; the DNA was not compared with TRBD2, the D call given in the table. TRBV21-1 is a documented pseudogene. CDR3 length: 16 amino acids. CDR3 sequence (DNA): TGTGCCAGCAGCAACCACCCTAGCGGGAGGGCCAATGAGCAGTTCTTC. It codes for CASSNHPSGRANEQFF.

The chain links TRBV29-1 to TRBJ2-7; D remains ambiguous. This CDR3 has 11 amino acids. Per the germline V gene, CDR1 is SQVTM and CDR2 is ANQGSEA. Trimming left V 7 bases short and J 2 bases short, with 9 bases between. The CDR3 spells CSGVRAYEQYF. The CDR3 nucleotides are TGCAGCGGCGTCCGGGCCTACGAGCAGTACTTC.

Only one count was recorded for this clonotype. The chain employs TRBV27 and TRBJ1-4, with D uncertain. V lost 5 bases, J lost 0 bases, and 10 bases lay in between. Germline assignment: CDR1 MNHEY and CDR2 SMNVEV (reference sequence). The CDR3 contains 15 residues. CDR3 coding DNA: TGTGCCAGCAGTGCGGCGGTTGCAACTAATGAAAAACTGTTTTTT. This gives the protein CASSAAVATNEKLFF.